A single sample is the source of the 15 T cell receptor beta chains below, sequenced in a study of T-cell memory formation after mild COVID-19. TCRdb analysed the 5' RACE reads with MiXCR anew, one entry per CDR3 protein. This sample has around 190,000 distinct CDR3 sequences; under 20% occur once, and the top ten carry roughly 4.3%. Sequencing was performed on PBMCs or a T cell subset sorted from them (not recorded which). These TCRs come from a man younger than 35 who had mild COVID-19 (a few samples of this study predate the infection). Cell type and time point are not known.

This clonotype has more than one count but fewer than ten. V is TRBV12-3 or TRBV12-4 and J is TRBJ2-2; TRBD1 aligns across 8 bases. V lost 5 bases to trimming and J lost 3 bases; unmatched junction nucleotides: 11. This CDR3 is built from 17 residues. CDR3 protein: CASSPQTQGGDTGELFF. The CDR3 DNA sequence: TGTGCCAGCAGTCCCCAGACACAGGGGGGAGACACCGGGGAGCTGTTTTTT.

In its sample, this clonotype was seen many times. In DNA form, the CDR3 reads TGCGCCAGCAGCCAATCCGCCTCTCCGAGGTCCCCCGGGGAGCTGTTTTTT. Protein product: CASSQSASPRSPGELFF. The rearrangement links TRBV4-3 to TRBJ2-2; D not certain. CDR1 is LGHNA and CDR2 is YSLEER in the germline V gene. The V end lost 2 bases, the J end lost 6 bases, and 19 bases lay between the germline ends. The CDR3 contains 17 residues.

The chain is built from TRBV6-2 or TRBV6-3 and TRBJ2-7; D uncertain. V lost 8 bases, J lost 6 bases, and 8 bases lay in between. The CDR3 consists of 10 residues. Germline V gene lookup returns CDR1 MNHEY and CDR2 SVGEGT. CDR3 residues: CASLLSEQYF. CDR3 coding DNA: TGTGCCAGCCTCTTGAGCGAGCAGTACTTC.

The chain combines TRBV11-2 with TRBJ2-1; 8 bases line up with TRBD2. The CDR3 covers 14 residues. CDR1 is SGHAT and CDR2 is FQNNGV in the germline V gene. The V gene end was trimmed by 5 bases and the J gene end by 2 bases; junction bases not matched to a gene: 2. The CDR3: CASSPGLAYNEQFF. DNA of the CDR3: TGTGCCAGCAGCCCGGGACTAGCCTACAATGAGCAGTTCTTC. Looking up the rest from reference TRBV11-2 and TRBJ2-1 gives the full variable domain: EAGVAQSPRYKIIEKRQSVAFWCNPISGHATLYWYQQILGQGPKLLIQFQNNGVVDDSQLPKDRFSAERLKGVDSTLKIQPAKLEDSAVYLCASSPGLAYNEQFFGPGTRLTVL.

This chain uses TRBV20-1 with TRBJ2-1; 11 positions match TRBD1. Germline lookup yields CDR1 DFQATT and CDR2 SNEGSKA (reference sequence). This CDR3 is 15 amino acids long. With V trimmed by 0 bases and J by 12 bases, 10 bases remained unmatched. The CDR3 DNA is TGCAGTGCTAGAGATAGAGGACAGGGGGCCCTCGGGCAGTTCTTC. It translates to CSARDRGQGALGQFF.

This clonotype showed up just a few times. The chain carries TRBV20-1 and TRBJ2-3; possible D gene TRBD2, 6 bases. Between the trimmed V and J ends, which lost 0 bases and 3 bases, there was a span of 16 bases. Germline-derived CDR1 and CDR2 are DFQATT and SNEGSKA (reference sequence). The CDR3 length is 16 residues. The CDR3 DNA reads TGCAGTGCTAGAGAAGTTGGTAGCGGAAGGACAGATACGCAGTATTTT. This codes for CSAREVGSGRTDTQYF.

This clonotype was counted only a few times. CDR3 loop: CATSRDRASDEQFF. CDR3 nucleotides: TGTGCCACCAGCAGAGATAGGGCAAGCGATGAGCAGTTCTTC. J is TRBJ2-1 and V is TRBV15; D call uncertain. The CDR3 consists of 14 residues. The germline V gene encodes CDR1 LNHNV and CDR2 YYDKDF (reference sequence). Trimming left V 0 bases short and J 8 bases short, with 11 bases between.

This clonotype was counted between two and nine times. V gene TRBV30 combines with J gene TRBJ1-5; TRBD1 is a possible D gene (5 bases). The CDR3 is 16 amino acids. From germline, CDR1 is GTSNPN and CDR2 SVGIG (reference sequence). V gave up 5 bases and J gave up 6 bases, with 23 bases separating them. The CDR3 loop is CAWSIMGGSQGQPQHF. The CDR3, as DNA: TGTGCCTGGTCTATAATGGGGGGAAGTCAAGGTCAGCCCCAGCATTTT.

The chain has TRBV6-2 or TRBV6-3 and TRBJ2-2, with D tentatively TRBD2 (5 bases). V lost 0 bases, J lost 0 bases, and 8 bases lay in between. CDR3 length: 16 amino acids. Germline V gene sequence: CDR1 MNHEY, CDR2 SVGEGT. The CDR3 loop is CASSYSRGSNTGELFF. In nucleotides, the CDR3 is TGTGCCAGCAGTTACTCGAGAGGGTCGAACACCGGGGAGCTGTTTTTT.

The V gene is TRBV20-1, the J gene TRBJ1-1, with no clear D. This CDR3 spans 13 amino acids. The V gene's germline CDR1 is DFQATT and CDR2 SNEGSKA (reference sequence). V gave up 5 bases and J gave up 1 base, with 11 bases separating them. CDR3 coding DNA: TGCAGTGCTCGCCGCGGGCCGAACACTGAAGCTTTCTTT. This sequence encodes CSARRGPNTEAFF.

The chain links TRBV5-1 to TRBJ1-5; TRBD1 matches 8 bases. Germline-derived CDR1 and CDR2 are SGHRS and YFSETQ. This CDR3 is 21 amino acids long. V trimming: 3 bases; J trimming: 1 base; junction bases outside the gene matches: 21. DNA for the CDR3: TGCGCCAGCAGCTCAGGGGGCGTCCCAACCCCATTGCGGCAAAGCAATCAGCCCCAGCATTTT. This encodes CASSSGGVPTPLRQSNQPQHF.

This clonotype was detected ten times or more. V and J are TRBV5-1 and TRBJ2-2; possibly TRBD1 or TRBD2 for D (5 bases each). Germline CDR1 is SGHRS and CDR2 is YFSETQ. The CDR3 covers 15 residues. Between the trimmed V and J ends, which lost 4 bases and 6 bases, there was a span of 16 bases. The chain's CDR3 is CASSRGRVIAGELFF. In DNA form, the CDR3 reads TGCGCCAGCAGCAGGGGACGGGTAATTGCCGGGGAGCTGTTTTTT.

The J gene is TRBJ2-1, the V gene TRBV20-1, with 7 bases matching TRBD1. CDR1 DFQATT and CDR2 SNEGSKA come from the germline V gene (reference sequence). The CDR3 sequence is 12 residues long. The J segment lost 6 bases and the V segment lost 4 bases, leaving 3 bases of the junction unmatched. CDR3 sequence (DNA): TGCAGTGCTATGAGACAGGGCAATGAGCAGTTCTTC. Translated: CSAMRQGNEQFF.

V and J are TRBV10-3 and TRBJ2-5; D gene unclear. The ends were cut back, 8 bases at V and 2 bases at J, with 9 bases in the middle. The CDR3 extends over 12 amino acids. CDR1 and CDR2 (germline): ENHRY, SYGVKD. The CDR3 DNA follows: TGTGCCATCGGGTTCACTCAAGAGACCCAGTACTTC. It specifies CAIGFTQETQYF.

The chain carries TRBV9 and TRBJ2-2, with D perhaps TRBD1 (5 bases). V was trimmed by 2 bases and J by 3 bases, leaving 14 bases between them. Germline loops: CDR1 SGDLS, CDR2 YYNGEE. The CDR3 runs to 16 residues. The CDR3 nucleotides read TGTGCCAGCAGCGTGGGGCCCGGGCAGCACACCGGGGAGCTGTTTTTT. It encodes CASSVGPGQHTGELFF.